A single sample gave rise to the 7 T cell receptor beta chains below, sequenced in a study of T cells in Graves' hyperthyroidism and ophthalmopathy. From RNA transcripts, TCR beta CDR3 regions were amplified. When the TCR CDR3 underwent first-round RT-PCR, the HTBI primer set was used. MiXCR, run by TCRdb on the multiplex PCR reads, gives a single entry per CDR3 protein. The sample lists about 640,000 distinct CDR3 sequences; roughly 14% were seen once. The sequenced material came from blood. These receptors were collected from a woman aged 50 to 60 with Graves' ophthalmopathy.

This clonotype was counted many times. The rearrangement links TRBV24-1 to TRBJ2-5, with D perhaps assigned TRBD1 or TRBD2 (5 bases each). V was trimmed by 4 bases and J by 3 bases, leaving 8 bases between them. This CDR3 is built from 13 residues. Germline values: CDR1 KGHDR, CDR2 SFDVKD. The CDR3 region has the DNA TGTGCCACCAGTGAGGGACCCGAAGAGACCCAGTACTTC. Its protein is CATSEGPEETQYF.

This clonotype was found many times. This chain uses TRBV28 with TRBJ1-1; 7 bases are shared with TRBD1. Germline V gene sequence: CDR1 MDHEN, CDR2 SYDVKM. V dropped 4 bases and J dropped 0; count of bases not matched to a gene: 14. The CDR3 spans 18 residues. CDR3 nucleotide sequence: TGTGCCAGCAGTTCCGCTCAGGGACAGATAATAATGAACACTGAAGCTTTCTTT. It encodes CASSSAQGQIIMNTEAFF.

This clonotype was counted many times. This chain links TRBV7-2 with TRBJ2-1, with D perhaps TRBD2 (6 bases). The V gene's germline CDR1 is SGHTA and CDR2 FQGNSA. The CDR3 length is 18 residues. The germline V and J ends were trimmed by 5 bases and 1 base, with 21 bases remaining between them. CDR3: CASSLLINGAGSYNEQFF. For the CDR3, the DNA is TGTGCCAGCAGCCTCCTCATTAACGGGGCGGGGTCCTACAATGAGCAGTTCTTC.

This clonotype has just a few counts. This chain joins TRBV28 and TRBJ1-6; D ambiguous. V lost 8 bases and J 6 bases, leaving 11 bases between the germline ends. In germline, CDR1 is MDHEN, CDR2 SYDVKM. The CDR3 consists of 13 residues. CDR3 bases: TGTGCCAGCGGATTTCCGGCTAATTCACCCCTCCACTTT. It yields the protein CASGFPANSPLHF.

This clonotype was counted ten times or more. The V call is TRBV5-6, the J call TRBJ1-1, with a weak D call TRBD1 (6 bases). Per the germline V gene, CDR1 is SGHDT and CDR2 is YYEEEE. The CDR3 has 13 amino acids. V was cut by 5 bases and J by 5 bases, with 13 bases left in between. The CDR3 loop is CASRRDRRTEAFF. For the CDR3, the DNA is TGTGCCAGCAGACGCGACAGGAGGACTGAAGCTTTCTTT.

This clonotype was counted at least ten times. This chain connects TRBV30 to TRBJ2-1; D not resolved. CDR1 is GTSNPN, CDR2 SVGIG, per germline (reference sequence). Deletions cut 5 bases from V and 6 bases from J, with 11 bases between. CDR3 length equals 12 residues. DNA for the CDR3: TGTGCCTGGGCCCCATCCCTCAATGAGCAGTTCTTC. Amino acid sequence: CAWAPSLNEQFF.

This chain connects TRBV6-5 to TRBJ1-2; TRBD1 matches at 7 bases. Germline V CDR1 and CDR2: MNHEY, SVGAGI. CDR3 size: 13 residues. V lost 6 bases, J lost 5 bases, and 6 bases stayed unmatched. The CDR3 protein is CASSSSGGYGYTF. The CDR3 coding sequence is TGTGCCAGCAGCTCCTCAGGGGGGTATGGCTACACCTTC.